The clone carrying this T cell receptor (beta chain) was recorded at least ten times. Its antigen is currently unknown. Arm-PCR of CDR3 regions and iRepertoire HTBI primers were used to build TCR beta libraries. A single record per CDR3 protein comes from TCRdb applying MiXCR to the multiplex PCR reads. The sample carries about 610,000 distinct CDR3 sequences, about 16% recorded once. Time point indicated: newly diagnosed GD, antithyroid drugs for less than 3 months. Isolated PBMC RNA provided the starting material for the TCR library. This sample is part of a study of regulatory T cells in long-lasting Graves disease. CDR3 size: 14 residues. V was clipped by 3 bases and J by 1 base, with 9 bases between them. Germline V lookup: CDR1 SGHAT, CDR2 FQDESV (reference sequence). Findings and limits, study-wide: Persistent cases favored TRBV28, TRBJ1-2 and TRBJ2-5. Possibly, too few samples lowered accuracy.

These data were likewise used in another study, on T cells in Graves' hyperthyroidism and ophthalmopathy. That report adds: HTBI primers were used for first-round RT-PCR of the TCR CDR3. Also found in blood were most expanded thyroid clonotypes above 0.001.

This TCR was sampled from a man younger than 30 with Graves disease. The chain links TRBV11-1 to TRBJ2-5; no clear D gene. The source was peripheral blood mononuclear cells (PBMCs), collected at new diagnosis, from a patient treated with antithyroid drugs. The CDR3 protein is CASSFGRTQETQYF. In DNA form, the CDR3 reads TGTGCCAGCAGCTTTGGGCGTACCCAAGAGACCCAGTACTTC.